The 17 T cell receptor beta chains below come from one sample, sequenced in a study of blood T cell dynamics during melanoma immunotherapy. Clones were sequenced by immunoSEQ multiplex PCR, and TCRdb holds only the in-frame ones, with some missing. The sample shows some 9,800 clones, about 86% of them seen only once. Time point denoted: pre-treatment baseline. The specimen was blood, collected from a patient treated with checkpoint blockade. The receptors shown here come from a human donor with melanoma.

This clone ranks as medium-sized. The rearrangement links TRBV28 to TRBJ1-2, with 9 nucleotides matching TRBD1. J was trimmed by 10 bases and V by 6 bases; bases with no gene match: 15. Germline CDR1 and CDR2: MDHEN and SYDVKM. The CDR3 sequence is 15 residues long. CDR3 nucleotide sequence: TGTGCCAGCAGAATAACTTCCGGGACAGGGCTCCCCTACACCTTC. Translating it yields CASRITSGTGLPYTF.

The V gene is TRBV28, the J gene TRBJ1-3; D possibly corresponds to TRBD1 (5 bases). The CDR3 extends over 14 amino acids. Germline CDR1 reads MDHEN; CDR2 reads SYDVKM. Trimming took 5 bases from V and 1 from J, leaving 9 bases between them. In DNA, the CDR3 is TGTGCCAGCAGTCCCGGGGGTTCTGGAAACACCATATATTTT. This codes for CASSPGGSGNTIYF.

The rearrangement joins TRBV19 to TRBJ2-3, with D perhaps given as TRBD1 or TRBD2 (5 bases each). The CDR3 loop spans 13 amino acids. V lost 3 bases and J lost 5, with 9 bases in between. Germline CDR1 is LNHDA and CDR2 is SQIVND (reference sequence). The CDR3 protein is CASSITGGDTQYF. The CDR3 nucleotides read TGTGCCAGTAGTATCACTGGGGGAGATACGCAGTATTTT.

The rearrangement joins TRBV12-5 to TRBJ2-3, with 7 bases lining up with TRBD1. V lost 4 bases, J lost 2 bases, and 9 bases stayed unmatched. This CDR3 has 16 residues. Germline assignment: CDR1 LGHNT and CDR2 FRNRAP. In nucleotides, the CDR3 is TGTGCTAGTGGTTCTGGAAACAGGGGCGTCACAGATACGCAGTATTTT. Its protein product is CASGSGNRGVTDTQYF. Full variable domain (remainder filled in from reference TRBV12-5 and TRBJ2-3): DARVTQTPRHKVTEMGQEVTMRCQPILGHNTVFWYRQTMMQGLELLAYFRNRAPLDDSGMPKDRFSAEMPDATLATLKIQPSEPRDSAVYFCASGSGNRGVTDTQYFGPGTRLTVL.

The chain has TRBV11-2 and TRBJ2-7, with a tentative D call TRBD1 (6 bases). Germline V gives CDR1 SGHAT, CDR2 FQNNGV. Trimming removed 4 bases from V and 1 base from J, with 14 bases in between. The CDR3 totals 15 residues. CDR3 nucleotides: TGTGCCAGCAGCTCCCTGGGGGCGAATTCCTACGAGCAGTACTTC. This encodes CASSSLGANSYEQYF.

The CDR3 bases are TGTGCCAGCAGTGTAGGGTCTAGCGGAGACACAGATACGCAGTATTTT. Protein product: CASSVGSSGDTDTQYF. The rearrangement links TRBV2 to TRBJ2-3, with TRBD2 matching over 7 bases. The junction had 9 bases not matched to a gene; V was cut back by 4 bases and J by 2 bases. This CDR3 region has 16 residues. CDR1 and CDR2 (germline): SNHLY, FYNNEI.

This chain connects TRBV19 to TRBJ1-5, with no clear D. Germline V gene sequence: CDR1 LNHDA, CDR2 SQIVND (reference sequence). CDR3 length equals 14 residues. The V end lost 0 bases, the J end lost 1 base, and 4 bases lay between the germline ends. DNA for the CDR3: TGTGCCAGTAGTATAGATGGCAGCAATCAGCCCCAGCATTTT. It specifies CASSIDGSNQPQHF.

In this sample, this clone turned up once. The rearrangement joins TRBV5-4 to TRBJ1-1; D remains ambiguous. Germline V lookup: CDR1 SGHNT, CDR2 YYREEE (reference sequence). The V end was cut by 4 bases, the J end by 1 base, with 5 bases between. The CDR3 has 12 amino acids. DNA of the CDR3: TGTGCCAGCAGCGAGGGGAACACTGAAGCTTTCTTT. It codes for CASSEGNTEAFF.

The V call is TRBV19, the J call TRBJ2-6; D not certain. The ends were cut back, 0 bases at V and 6 bases at J, with 18 bases in the middle. Germline CDR1 is LNHDA and CDR2 is SQIVND (reference sequence). The CDR3 contains 18 residues. CDR3 loop: CASSIDFMDLFTANVLTF. In nucleotides, the CDR3 is TGTGCCAGTAGTATAGATTTTATGGATCTCTTTACGGCCAACGTCCTGACTTTC.

This clone was seen a few times. The chain employs TRBV7-9 and TRBJ1-2, with TRBD1 as a possible D gene (6 bases). Germline V gene sequence: CDR1 SEHNR, CDR2 FQNEAQ (reference sequence). This CDR3 region has 15 residues. V lost 5 bases, J lost 4 bases, and 17 bases lay in between. CDR3 sequence (DNA): TGTGCCAGCAGCCTGGACAGAAACCCCCTCTATGGCTACACCTTC. Translating it yields CASSLDRNPLYGYTF.

This clone was seen a handful of times. The V and J genes are TRBV10-3 and TRBJ1-4, with TRBD1 as a possible D gene (5 bases). This CDR3 is built from 14 residues. Trimming took off 4 bases at V and 5 bases at J, with 11 bases between the two ends. Germline V gene sequence: CDR1 ENHRY, CDR2 SYGVKD. The CDR3 region has the DNA TGTGCCATCAGTGTGGGGCAGGCAAATGAAAAACTGTTTTTT. It encodes CAISVGQANEKLFF.

The rearrangement links TRBV5-5 to TRBJ2-7, with 10 bases identical to TRBD1. The CDR3 extends over 15 amino acids. With V trimmed by 5 bases and J by 5 bases, 10 bases remained unmatched. Germline lookup yields CDR1 SGHKS and CDR2 YYEKEE (reference sequence). The CDR3 region has the DNA TGTGCCAGCAGACATCCGGGACAGGGGATCGACGAGCAGTACTTC. It translates to CASRHPGQGIDEQYF.

This chain joins TRBV15 and TRBJ2-4; tentative D call: TRBD1 (6 bases). The CDR3 length is 15 residues. Per the germline V gene, CDR1 is LNHNV and CDR2 is YYDKDF (reference sequence). V was cut by 0 bases and J by 7 bases, with 13 bases left in between. CDR3 protein: CATSRETGNRNIQYF. In DNA, the CDR3 is TGTGCCACCAGCAGAGAAACAGGGAATAGGAACATTCAGTACTTC.

V and J are TRBV11-2 and TRBJ2-7; TRBD1 matches 8 bases. The CDR3 sequence is 14 residues long. Per the germline V gene, CDR1 is SGHAT and CDR2 is FQNNGV. The V and J ends lost 6 bases and 2 bases, in that order; junction bases with no gene match: 6. CDR3 sequence reads: CASRGTGGTYEQYF. The DNA for the CDR3 is TGTGCCAGCAGAGGAACAGGGGGAACCTACGAGCAGTACTTC.

This sequence joins TRBV4-1 and TRBJ1-2, with 7 bases matching TRBD1. The CDR3 consists of 21 residues. V was pared by 2 bases and J by 1 base, with 22 bases of the junction left unmatched. Germline CDR1 reads MGHRA; CDR2 reads YSYEKL. The CDR3 DNA is TGCGCCAGCAGCCAAAGGTCCGGGTGGAGGGGGCAATTGGACGATAACTATGGCTACACCTTC. The encoded protein is CASSQRSGWRGQLDDNYGYTF.

The rearrangement links TRBV7-9 to TRBJ2-7; D is possibly TRBD1 (6 bases). The CDR3 contains 14 residues. Germline values: CDR1 SEHNR, CDR2 FQNEAQ (reference sequence). Trimming pared 1 base from V and 5 bases from J, leaving 12 bases between. CDR3 sequence reads: CASSLDRAVNEQYF. As DNA, the CDR3 is TGTGCCAGCAGCTTAGACAGGGCGGTCAACGAGCAGTACTTC.

CDR3 in DNA: TGTGCCAGCAGTTACTCGACAGGGGTCGAGCAGTACTTC. It is translated as CASSYSTGVEQYF. The gene calls are TRBV6-5 and TRBJ2-7; TRBD1 matches at 8 bases. This CDR3 comprises 13 residues. Germline assignment: CDR1 MNHEY and CDR2 SVGAGI. V gave up 0 bases and J gave up 6 bases; unmatched junction bases: 1.